This TCR beta chain was profiled in a study of a mutant IDH1 vaccine in newly diagnosed glioma. Study details: Therapy received beforehand was radiotherapy, temozolomide, or both, with most patients given both. General study points: Any relationship between pseudoprogression and changes in top peripheral T cell clonotypes seemed absent. It was about 94% of patients that developed vaccine-induced immune responses.

Regarding time point: week 47, end of study. Each vaccine dose was 300 ug of mutant IDH1 20-mer peptide, with topical imiquimod. Donors harbored newly found WHO grade 3 or 4 IDH1-mutant, ATRX-lost astrocytomas. Clones were sequenced by immunoSEQ multiplex PCR, and TCRdb holds only the in-frame ones, with some missing. The table records 56,000 or so clones, around three quarters of them present only once. With respect to this clone: What it recognizes is unknown.

This TCR was recovered from a woman aged 40 to 49 with glioma. Some clones in this sample may be carry-over from other donors' samples. The sequenced sample was PBMCs, obtained from a glioma patient whose treatment included an IDH1 peptide vaccine.

DNA for the CDR3: TGTGCCAGCAGACAATCGGATAATTCACCCCTCCACTTT. Translating it yields CASRQSDNSPLHF. The chain is built from TRBV6-6 and TRBJ1-6, with D unclear. The CDR3 sequence is 13 residues long. Trimming pared 6 bases from V and 5 bases from J, leaving 8 bases between. CDR1 and CDR2 from the germline V gene are MNHNY and SVGAGI (reference sequence).